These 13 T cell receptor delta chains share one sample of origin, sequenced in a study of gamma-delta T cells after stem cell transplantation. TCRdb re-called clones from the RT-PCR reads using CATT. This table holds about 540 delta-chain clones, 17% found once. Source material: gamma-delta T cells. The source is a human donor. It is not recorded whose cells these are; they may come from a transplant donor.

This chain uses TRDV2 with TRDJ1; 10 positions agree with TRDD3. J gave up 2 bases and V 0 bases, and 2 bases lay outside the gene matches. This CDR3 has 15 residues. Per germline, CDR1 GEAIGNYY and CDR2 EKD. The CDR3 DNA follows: TGTGCCTGTGACACCGTACTGGGGGATACCGATAAACTCATCTTT. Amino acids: CACDTVLGDTDKLIF.

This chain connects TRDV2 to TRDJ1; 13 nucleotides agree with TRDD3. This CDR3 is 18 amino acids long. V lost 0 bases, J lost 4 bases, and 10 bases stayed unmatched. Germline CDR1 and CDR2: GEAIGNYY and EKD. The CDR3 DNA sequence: TGTGCCTGTGACACCGTTTCCAAACTGGGGGATACGGGCGATAAACTCATCTTT. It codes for CACDTVSKLGDTGDKLIF.

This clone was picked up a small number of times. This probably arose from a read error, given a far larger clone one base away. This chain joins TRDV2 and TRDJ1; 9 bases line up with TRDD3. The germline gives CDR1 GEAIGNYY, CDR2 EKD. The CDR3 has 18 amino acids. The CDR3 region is CACDSLLGDPSYTNKLIF. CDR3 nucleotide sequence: TGTGCCTGTGACTCCCTACTGGGGGACCCCTCGTACACCAATAAACTCATCTTT.

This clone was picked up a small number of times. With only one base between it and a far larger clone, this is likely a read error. Written as DNA, the CDR3 is TGTGCCTGTGGCACCGTGGGGACCCTCACCGATAAACTCATCTTT. Protein: CACGTVGTLTDKLIF. V usage is TRDV2 and J usage is TRDJ1, with a tentative D call TRDD3 (5 bases). The CDR3 sequence is 15 residues long. Germline V gene sequence: CDR1 GEAIGNYY, CDR2 EKD.

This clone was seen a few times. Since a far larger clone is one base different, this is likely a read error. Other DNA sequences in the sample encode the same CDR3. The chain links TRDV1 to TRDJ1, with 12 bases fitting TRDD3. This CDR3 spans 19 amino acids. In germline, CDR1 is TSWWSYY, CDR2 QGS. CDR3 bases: TGTGCTCTTGGGGAAATAACTGGGGGATACCGATTTTACACTGATAAACTCATCTTT. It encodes CALGEITGGYRFYTDKLIF.

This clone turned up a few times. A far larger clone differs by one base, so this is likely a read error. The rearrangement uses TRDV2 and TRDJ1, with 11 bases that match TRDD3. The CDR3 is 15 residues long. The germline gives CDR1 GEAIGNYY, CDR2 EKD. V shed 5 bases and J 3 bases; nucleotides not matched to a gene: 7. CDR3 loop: CACARLGGYADKLIF. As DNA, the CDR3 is TGTGCCTGTGCTCGTCTTGGGGGATACGCCGATAAACTCATCTTT.

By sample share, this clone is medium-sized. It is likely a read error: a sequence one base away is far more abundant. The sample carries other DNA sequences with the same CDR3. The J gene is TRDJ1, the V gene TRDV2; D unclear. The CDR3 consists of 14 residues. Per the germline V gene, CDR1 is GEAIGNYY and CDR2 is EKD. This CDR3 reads CACDTVGQADKLIF. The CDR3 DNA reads TGTGCCTGTGACACCGTGGGCCAAGCCGATAAACTCATTTTT.

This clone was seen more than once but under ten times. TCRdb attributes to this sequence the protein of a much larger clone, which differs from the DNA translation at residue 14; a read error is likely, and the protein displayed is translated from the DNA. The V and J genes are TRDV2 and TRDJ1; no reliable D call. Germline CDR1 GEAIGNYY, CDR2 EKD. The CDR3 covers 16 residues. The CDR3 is CACDTVAPTTEWKPIF. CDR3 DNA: TGTGCCTGTGACACCGTAGCCCCAACAACCGAATGGAAACCCATCTTT.

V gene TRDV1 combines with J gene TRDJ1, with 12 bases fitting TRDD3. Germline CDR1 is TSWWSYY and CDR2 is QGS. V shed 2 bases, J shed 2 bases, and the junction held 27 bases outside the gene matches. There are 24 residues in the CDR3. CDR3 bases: TGTGCTCTTGGGGAATCCACACCGGGGGGAGGCCTTCCCCTCTGGGGGATACGGACCGATAAACTCATCTTT. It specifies CALGESTPGGGLPLWGIRTDKLIF.

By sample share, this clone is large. DNA of the CDR3: TGTGCTCTTGTGGGCTACAGCGTAGAATGGGGGATACGAAGCGAGCTCATCTTT. The encoded protein is CALVGYSVEWGIRSELIF. The V and J genes are TRDV1 and TRDJ1; 11 bases match TRDD3. Germline CDR1 and CDR2: TSWWSYY and QGS. This CDR3 is 18 amino acids long. V gave up 7 bases and J gave up 11 bases; unmatched junction bases: 24.

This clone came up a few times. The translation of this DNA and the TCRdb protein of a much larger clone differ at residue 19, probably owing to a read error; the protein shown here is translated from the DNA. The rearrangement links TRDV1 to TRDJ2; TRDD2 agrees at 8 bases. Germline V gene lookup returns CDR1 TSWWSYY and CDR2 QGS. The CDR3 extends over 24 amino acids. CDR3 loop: CALGEGLSGRILPTYPALSAQLFF. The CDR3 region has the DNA TGTGCTCTTGGGGAAGGTTTGTCTGGTAGGATACTTCCTACCTACCCCGCTTTGTCAGCACAACTCTTCTTT.

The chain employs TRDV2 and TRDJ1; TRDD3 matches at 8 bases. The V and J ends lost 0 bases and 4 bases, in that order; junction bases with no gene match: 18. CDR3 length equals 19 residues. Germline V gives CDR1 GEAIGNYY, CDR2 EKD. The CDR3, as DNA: TGTGCCTGTGACACCGGACGAAGACTGGGGGCCACGGGGATCGATAAACTCATCTTT. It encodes CACDTGRRLGATGIDKLIF.

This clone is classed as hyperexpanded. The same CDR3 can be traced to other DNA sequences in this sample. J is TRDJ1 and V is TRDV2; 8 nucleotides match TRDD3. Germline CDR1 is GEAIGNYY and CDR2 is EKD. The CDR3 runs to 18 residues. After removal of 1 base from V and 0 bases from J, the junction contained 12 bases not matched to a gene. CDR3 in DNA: TGTGCCTGTGACACGGTCCTGGGGGAGACCAGATACACCGATAAACTCATCTTT. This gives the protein CACDTVLGETRYTDKLIF.